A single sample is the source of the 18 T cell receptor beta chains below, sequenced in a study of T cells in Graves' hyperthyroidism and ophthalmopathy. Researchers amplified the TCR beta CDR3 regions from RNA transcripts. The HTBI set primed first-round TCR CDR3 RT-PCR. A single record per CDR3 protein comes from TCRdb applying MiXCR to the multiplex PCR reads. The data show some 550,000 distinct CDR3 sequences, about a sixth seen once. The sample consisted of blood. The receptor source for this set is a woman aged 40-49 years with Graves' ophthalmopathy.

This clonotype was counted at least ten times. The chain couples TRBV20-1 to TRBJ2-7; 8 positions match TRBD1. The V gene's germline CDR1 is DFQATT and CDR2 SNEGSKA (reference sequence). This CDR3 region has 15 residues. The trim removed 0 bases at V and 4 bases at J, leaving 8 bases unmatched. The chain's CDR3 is CSARDIQGAWYEQYF. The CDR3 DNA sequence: TGCAGTGCTAGAGATATTCAGGGGGCATGGTACGAGCAGTACTTC.

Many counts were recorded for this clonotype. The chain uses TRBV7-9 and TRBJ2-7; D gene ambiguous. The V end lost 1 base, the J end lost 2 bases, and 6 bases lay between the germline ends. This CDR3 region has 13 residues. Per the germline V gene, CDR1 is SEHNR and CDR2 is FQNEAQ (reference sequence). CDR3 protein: CASSLVPPYEQYF. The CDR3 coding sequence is TGTGCCAGCAGCTTAGTCCCCCCCTACGAGCAGTACTTC.

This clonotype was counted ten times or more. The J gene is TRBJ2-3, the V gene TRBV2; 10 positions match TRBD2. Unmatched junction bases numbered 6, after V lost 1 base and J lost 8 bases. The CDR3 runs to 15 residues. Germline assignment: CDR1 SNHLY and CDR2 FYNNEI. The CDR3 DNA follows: TGTGCCAGCAGTGAAGTTCTAGCGGGGGTGGGTACGCAGTATTTT. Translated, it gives CASSEVLAGVGTQYF.

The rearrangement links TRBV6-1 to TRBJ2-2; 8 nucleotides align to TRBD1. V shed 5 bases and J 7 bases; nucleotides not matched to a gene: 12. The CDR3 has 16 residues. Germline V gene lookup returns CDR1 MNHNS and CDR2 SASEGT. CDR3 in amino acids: CASSNRRTGSHGELFF. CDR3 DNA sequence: TGTGCCAGCAGTAATCGGAGGACAGGGAGCCACGGGGAGCTGTTTTTT.

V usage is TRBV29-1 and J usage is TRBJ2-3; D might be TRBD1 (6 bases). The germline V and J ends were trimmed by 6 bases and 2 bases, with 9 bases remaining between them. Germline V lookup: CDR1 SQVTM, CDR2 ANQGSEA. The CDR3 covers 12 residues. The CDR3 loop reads CSVGTNTDTQYF. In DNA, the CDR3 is TGCAGCGTGGGGACAAACACAGATACGCAGTATTTT.

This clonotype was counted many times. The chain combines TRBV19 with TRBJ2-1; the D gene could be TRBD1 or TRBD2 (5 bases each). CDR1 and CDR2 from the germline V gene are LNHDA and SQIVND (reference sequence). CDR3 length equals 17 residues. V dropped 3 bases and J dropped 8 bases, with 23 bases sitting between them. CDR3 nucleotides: TGTGCCAGTAGTATGGTTGGGGGACGGGTCGTTAGGGATGAGCAGTTCTTC. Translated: CASSMVGGRVVRDEQFF. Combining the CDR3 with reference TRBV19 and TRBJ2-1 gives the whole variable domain DGGITQSPKYLFRKEGQNVTLSCEQNLNHDAMYWYRQDPGQGLRLIYYSQIVNDFQKGDIAEGYSVSREKKESFPLTVTSAQKNPTAFYLCASSMVGGRVVRDEQFFGPGTRLTVL.

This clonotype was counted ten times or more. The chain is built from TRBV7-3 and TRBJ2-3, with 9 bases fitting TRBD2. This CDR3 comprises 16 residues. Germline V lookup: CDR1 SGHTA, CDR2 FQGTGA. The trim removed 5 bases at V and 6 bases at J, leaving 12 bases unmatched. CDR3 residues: CASSPQGGRGGDTQYF. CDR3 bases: TGTGCCAGCAGCCCTCAAGGGGGGCGGGGGGGGGATACGCAGTATTTT.

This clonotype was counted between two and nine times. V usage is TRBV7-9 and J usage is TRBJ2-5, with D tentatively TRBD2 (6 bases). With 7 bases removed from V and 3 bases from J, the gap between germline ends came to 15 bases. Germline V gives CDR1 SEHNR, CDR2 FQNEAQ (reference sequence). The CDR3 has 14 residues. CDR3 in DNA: TGTGCCAGCACCCAGGCAGGAGGGGAAGAGACCCAGTACTTC. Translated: CASTQAGGEETQYF.

Here the CDR3 DNA reads TGTGCCAGCAGCGGACAGGGAGGTTTTGAAAAACTGTTTTTT. This sequence encodes CASSGQGGFEKLFF. The V gene is TRBV9, the J gene TRBJ1-4; 7 nucleotides agree with TRBD1. The CDR3 runs to 14 residues. Germline V gene sequence: CDR1 SGDLS, CDR2 YYNGEE. With V trimmed by 3 bases and J by 7 bases, 6 bases remained unmatched.

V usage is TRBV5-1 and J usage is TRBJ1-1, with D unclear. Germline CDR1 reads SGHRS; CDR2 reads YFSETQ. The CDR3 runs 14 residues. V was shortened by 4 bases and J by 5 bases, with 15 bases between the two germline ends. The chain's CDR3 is CASSPMAGWTEAFF. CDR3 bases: TGCGCCAGCAGCCCCATGGCGGGGTGGACTGAAGCTTTCTTT.

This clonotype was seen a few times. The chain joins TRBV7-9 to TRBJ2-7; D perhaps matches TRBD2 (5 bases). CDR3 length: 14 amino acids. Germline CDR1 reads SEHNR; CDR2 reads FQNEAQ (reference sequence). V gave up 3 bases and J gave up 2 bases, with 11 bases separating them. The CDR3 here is CASSFSGLAYEQYF. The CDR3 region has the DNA TGTGCCAGCAGCTTTTCTGGACTCGCCTACGAGCAGTACTTC.

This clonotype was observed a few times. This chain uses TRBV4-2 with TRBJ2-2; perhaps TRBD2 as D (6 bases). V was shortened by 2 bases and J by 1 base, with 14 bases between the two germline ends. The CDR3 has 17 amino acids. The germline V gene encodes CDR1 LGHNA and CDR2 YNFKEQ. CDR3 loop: CASSQYGSGLNTGELFF. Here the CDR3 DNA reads TGTGCCAGCAGCCAATACGGGAGTGGGCTGAACACCGGGGAGCTGTTTTTT.

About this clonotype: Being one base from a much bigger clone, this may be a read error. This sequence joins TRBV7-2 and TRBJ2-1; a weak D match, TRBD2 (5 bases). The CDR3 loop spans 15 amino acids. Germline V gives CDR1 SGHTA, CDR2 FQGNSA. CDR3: CASSSPRASYNEQSF. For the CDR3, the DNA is TGTGCCAGCAGCTCCCCCCGGGCTAGCTACAATGAGCAGTCCTTC.

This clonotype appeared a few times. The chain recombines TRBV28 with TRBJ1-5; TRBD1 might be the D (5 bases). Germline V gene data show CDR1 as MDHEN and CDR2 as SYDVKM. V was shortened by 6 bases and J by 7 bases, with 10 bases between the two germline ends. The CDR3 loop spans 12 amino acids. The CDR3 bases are TGTGCCAGCAGGCGGGACGTACAGCCCCAGCATTTT. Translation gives CASRRDVQPQHF.

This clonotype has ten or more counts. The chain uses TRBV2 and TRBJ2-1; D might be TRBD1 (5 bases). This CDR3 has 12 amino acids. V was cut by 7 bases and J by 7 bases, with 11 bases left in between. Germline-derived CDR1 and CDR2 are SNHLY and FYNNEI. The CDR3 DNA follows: TGTGCCAGCACCAACGCAGGGAATGAGCAGTTCTTC. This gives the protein CASTNAGNEQFF.

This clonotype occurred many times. Written as DNA, the CDR3 is TGTGCCAGCACGCGAACAGGGCGAACTGAAGCTTTCTTT. It is translated as CASTRTGRTEAFF. The chain uses TRBV6-1 and TRBJ1-1; weak D call: TRBD1 (6 bases). V lost 7 bases and J 5 bases, leaving 14 bases between the germline ends. The V gene's germline CDR1 is MNHNS and CDR2 SASEGT. The CDR3 sequence is 13 residues long.

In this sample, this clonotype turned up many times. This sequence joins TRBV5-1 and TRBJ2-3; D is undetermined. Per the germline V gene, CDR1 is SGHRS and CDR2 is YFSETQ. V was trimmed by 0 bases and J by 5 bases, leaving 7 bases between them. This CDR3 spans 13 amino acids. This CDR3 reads CASSLGLEDTQYF. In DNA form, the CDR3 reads TGCGCCAGCAGCTTGGGGCTAGAAGATACGCAGTATTTT.

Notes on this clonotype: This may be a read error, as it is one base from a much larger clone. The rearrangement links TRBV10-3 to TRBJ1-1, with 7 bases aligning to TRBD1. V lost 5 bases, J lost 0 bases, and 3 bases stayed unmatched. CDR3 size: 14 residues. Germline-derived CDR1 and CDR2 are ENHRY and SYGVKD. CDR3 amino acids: CAISWDRVNTEAFF. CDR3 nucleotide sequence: TGTGCCATCAGTTGGGACAGAGTGAACACTGAAGCTTTCTTT.